This T cell receptor (beta chain) derives from a study of Tregs in tolerant kidney transplant recipients. Recipients received nonmyeloablative bone marrow transplants from related graft donors, with transient mixed chimerism. Thawed PBMCs were FACS-sorted into unstimulated CD4+CD25+CD127- regulatory T cells, CD4+CD25- non-regulatory cells, CD4 and CD8 cells. With 3 bases clipped from V and 10 bases from J, the junction kept 6 bases outside the gene matches. Germline V gene data show CDR1 as LGHNA and CDR2 as YSLEER. There are 14 residues in the CDR3. Whole-study results and caveats: Biological reproducibility was not directly addressed, but technical replication error appeared minimal.

On this clone: What it binds is not known.

The protocol was immunoSEQ multiplex PCR, while the TCRdb copy is restricted to in-frame clones and leaves out a portion. The sample contains roughly 70,000 clones, about 90% of which appear only once. The receptor was isolated from a human patient who received a combined kidney and bone marrow transplant. A share of the T cells may be of graft donor origin. The sequenced sample was CD4+ T cells from blood (PBMCs), obtained 6 months after the transplant. The rearrangement joins TRBV4-3 to TRBJ2-2; TRBD2 agrees at 9 bases. CDR3 DNA sequence: TGCGCCAGCAGCCAGGTAGCGGGAGCGAAGGAGCTGTTTTTT. It yields the protein CASSQVAGAKELFF.